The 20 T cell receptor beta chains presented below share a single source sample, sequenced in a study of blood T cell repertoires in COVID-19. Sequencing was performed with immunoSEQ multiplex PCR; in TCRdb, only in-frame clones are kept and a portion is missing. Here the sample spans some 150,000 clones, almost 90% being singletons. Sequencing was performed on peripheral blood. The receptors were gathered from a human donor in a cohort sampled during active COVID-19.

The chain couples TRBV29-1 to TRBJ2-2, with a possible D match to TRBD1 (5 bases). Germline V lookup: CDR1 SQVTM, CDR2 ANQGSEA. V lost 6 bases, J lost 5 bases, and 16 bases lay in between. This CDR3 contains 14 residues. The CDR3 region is CSVNTGAFTGELFF. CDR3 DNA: TGCAGCGTGAATACAGGAGCGTTTACCGGGGAGCTGTTTTTT.

CDR3: CASSLVPSGELFF. The CDR3 DNA reads as TGTGCCAGCAGCTTAGTCCCCAGCGGGGAGCTGTTTTTT. The chain combines TRBV11-3 with TRBJ2-2; no clear D. This CDR3 spans 13 amino acids. Trimming shortened V by 1 base and J by 7 bases, and 7 bases separated the two germline ends. Per germline, CDR1 SGHNT and CDR2 YENEEA.

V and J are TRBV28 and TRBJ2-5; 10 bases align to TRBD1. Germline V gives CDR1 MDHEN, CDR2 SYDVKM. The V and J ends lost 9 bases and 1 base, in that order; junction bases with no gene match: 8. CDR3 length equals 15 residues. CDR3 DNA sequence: TGTGCCAGTCACCTCGGGACAGGGGTCCAAGAGACCCAGTACTTC. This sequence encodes CASHLGTGVQETQYF.

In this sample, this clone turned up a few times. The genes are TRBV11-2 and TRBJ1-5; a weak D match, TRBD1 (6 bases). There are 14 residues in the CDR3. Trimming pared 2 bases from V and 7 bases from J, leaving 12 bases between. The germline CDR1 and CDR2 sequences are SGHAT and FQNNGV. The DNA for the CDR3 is TGTGCCAGCAGCTTACATCCAGGGGAACAGCCCCAGCATTTT. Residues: CASSLHPGEQPQHF. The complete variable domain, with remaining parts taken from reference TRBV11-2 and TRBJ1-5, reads EAGVAQSPRYKIIEKRQSVAFWCNPISGHATLYWYQQILGQGPKLLIQFQNNGVVDDSQLPKDRFSAERLKGVDSTLKIQPAKLEDSAVYLCASSLHPGEQPQHFGDGTRLSIL.

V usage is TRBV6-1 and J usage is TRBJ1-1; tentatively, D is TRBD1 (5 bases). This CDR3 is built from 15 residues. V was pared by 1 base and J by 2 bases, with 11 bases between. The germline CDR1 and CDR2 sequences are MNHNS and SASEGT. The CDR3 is CASSEDRFRNTEAFF. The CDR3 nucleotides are TGTGCCAGCAGTGAAGACAGGTTCAGAAACACTGAAGCTTTCTTT.

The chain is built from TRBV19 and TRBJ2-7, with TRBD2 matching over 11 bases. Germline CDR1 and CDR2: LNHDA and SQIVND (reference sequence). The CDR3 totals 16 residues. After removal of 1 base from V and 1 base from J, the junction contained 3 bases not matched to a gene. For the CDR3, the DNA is TGTGCCAGTAGTATAGCGGCTAGCGGGAGGTCCTACGAGCAGTACTTC. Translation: CASSIAASGRSYEQYF.

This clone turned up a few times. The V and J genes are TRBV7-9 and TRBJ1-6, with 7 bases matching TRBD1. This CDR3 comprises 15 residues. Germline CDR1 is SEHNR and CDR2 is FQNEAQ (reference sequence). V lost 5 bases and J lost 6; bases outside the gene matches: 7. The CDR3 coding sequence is TGTGCCAGCAGCCCAGACAGGGCCCCTAATTCACCCCTCCACTTT. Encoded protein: CASSPDRAPNSPLHF.

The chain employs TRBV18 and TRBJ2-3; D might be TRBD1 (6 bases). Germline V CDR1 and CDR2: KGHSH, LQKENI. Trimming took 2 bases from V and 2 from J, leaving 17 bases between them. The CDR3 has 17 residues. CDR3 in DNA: TGTGCCAGCTCACCAGAGAACACAGGGTCGGTCACAGATACGCAGTATTTT. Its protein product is CASSPENTGSVTDTQYF. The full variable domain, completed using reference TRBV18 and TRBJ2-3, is NAGVMQNPRHLVRRRGQEARLRCSPMKGHSHVYWYRQLPEEGLKFMVYLQKENIIDESGMPKERFSAEFPKEGPSILRIQQVVRGDSAAYFCASSPENTGSVTDTQYFGPGTRLTVL.

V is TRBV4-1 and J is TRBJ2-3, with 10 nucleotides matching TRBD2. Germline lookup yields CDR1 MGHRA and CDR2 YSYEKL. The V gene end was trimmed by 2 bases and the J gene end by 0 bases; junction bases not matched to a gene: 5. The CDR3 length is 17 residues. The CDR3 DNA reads TGCGCCAGCAGCCAAAGGGGACTAGCGCCGAGCACAGATACGCAGTATTTT. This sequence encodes CASSQRGLAPSTDTQYF.

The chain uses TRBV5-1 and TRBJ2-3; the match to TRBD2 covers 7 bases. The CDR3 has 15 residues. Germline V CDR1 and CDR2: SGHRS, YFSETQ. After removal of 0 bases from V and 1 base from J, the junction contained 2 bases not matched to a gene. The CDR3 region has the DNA TGCGCCAGCAGCTTGGGTACTAGCGGCACAGATACGCAGTATTTT. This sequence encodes CASSLGTSGTDTQYF.

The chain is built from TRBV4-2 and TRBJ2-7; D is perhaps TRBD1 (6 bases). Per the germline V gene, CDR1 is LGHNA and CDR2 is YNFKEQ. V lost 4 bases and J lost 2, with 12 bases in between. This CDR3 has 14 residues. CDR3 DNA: TGTGCCAGCAGCCTGACGACAGGCCCCTACGAGCAGTACTTC. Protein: CASSLTTGPYEQYF.

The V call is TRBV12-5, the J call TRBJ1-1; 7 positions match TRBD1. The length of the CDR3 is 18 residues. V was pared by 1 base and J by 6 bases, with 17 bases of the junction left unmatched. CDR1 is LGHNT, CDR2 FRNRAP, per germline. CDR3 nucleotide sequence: TGTGCTAGTGGTTTGGCACGACAGGGACGCTTTGATGGGGCTGAAGCTTTCTTT. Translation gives CASGLARQGRFDGAEAFF.

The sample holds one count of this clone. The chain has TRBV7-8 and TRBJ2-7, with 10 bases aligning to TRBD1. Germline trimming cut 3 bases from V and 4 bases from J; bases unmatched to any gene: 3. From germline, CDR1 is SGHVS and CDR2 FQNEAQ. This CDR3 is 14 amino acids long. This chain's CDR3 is CASSFDRGLYEQYF. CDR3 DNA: TGTGCCAGCAGCTTCGACAGGGGGCTGTACGAGCAGTACTTC.

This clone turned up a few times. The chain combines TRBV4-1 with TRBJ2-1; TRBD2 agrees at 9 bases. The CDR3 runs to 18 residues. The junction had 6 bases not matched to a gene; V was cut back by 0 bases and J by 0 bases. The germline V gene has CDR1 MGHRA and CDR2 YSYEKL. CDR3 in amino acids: CASSQETSGRSSYNEQFF. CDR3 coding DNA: TGCGCCAGCAGCCAAGAAACTAGCGGGCGTAGCTCCTACAATGAGCAGTTCTTC.

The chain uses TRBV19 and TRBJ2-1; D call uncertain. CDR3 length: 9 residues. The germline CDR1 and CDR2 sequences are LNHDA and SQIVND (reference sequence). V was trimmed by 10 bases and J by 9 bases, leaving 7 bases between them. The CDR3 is CATGTEQFF. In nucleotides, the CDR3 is TGTGCCACGGGTACTGAGCAGTTCTTC.

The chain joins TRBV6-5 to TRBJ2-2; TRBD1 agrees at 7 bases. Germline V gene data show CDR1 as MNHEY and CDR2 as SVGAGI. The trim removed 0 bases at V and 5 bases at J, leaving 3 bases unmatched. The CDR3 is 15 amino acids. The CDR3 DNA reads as TGTGCCAGCAGTTACTCGGGACAGTTAACCGGGGAGCTGTTTTTT. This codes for CASSYSGQLTGELFF.

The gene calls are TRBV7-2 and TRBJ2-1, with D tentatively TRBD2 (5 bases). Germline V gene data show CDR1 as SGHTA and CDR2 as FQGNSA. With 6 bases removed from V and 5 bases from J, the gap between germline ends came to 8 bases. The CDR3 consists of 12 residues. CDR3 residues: CASRSGNNEQFF. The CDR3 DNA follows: TGTGCCAGCAGAAGCGGAAACAATGAGCAGTTCTTC. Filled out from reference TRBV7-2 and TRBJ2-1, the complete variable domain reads GAGVSQSPSNKVTEKGKDVELRCDPISGHTALYWYRQSLGQGLEFLIYFQGNSAPDKSGLPSDRFSAERTGGSVSTLTIQRTQQEDSAVYLCASRSGNNEQFFGPGTRLTVL.

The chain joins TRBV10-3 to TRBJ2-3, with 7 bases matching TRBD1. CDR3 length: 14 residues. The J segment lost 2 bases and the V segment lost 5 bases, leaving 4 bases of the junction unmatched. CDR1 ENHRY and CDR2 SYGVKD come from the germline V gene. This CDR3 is CAISTQGSTDTQYF. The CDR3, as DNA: TGTGCCATCAGTACACAGGGGTCCACAGATACGCAGTATTTT.

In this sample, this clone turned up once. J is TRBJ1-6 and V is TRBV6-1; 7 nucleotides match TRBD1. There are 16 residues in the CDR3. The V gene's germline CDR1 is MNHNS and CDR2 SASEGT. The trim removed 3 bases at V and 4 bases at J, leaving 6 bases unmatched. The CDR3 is CASSDDRVTYNSPLHF. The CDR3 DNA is TGTGCCAGCAGTGATGACAGGGTTACATATAATTCACCCCTCCACTTT.

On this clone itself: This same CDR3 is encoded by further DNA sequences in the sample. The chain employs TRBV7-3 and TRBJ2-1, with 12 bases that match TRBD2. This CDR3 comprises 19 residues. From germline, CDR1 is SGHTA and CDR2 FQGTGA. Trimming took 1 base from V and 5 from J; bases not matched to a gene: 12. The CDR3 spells CASSLRRLAGGLSNNEQFF. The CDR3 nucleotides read TGTGCCAGCAGCTTAAGGCGGCTAGCGGGGGGGCTCTCGAACAATGAGCAGTTCTTC. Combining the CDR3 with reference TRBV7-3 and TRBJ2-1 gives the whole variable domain GAGVSQTPSNKVTEKGKYVELRCDPISGHTALYWYRQSLGQGPEFLIYFQGTGAADDSGLPNDRFFAVRPEGSVSTLKIQRTERGDSAVYLCASSLRRLAGGLSNNEQFFGPGTRLTVL.